This T cell receptor (beta chain) was sequenced during a study of cytomegalovirus exposure and HLA in healthy donors. Study findings and constraints: HLA alleles showed associations with some 15,000 TCR beta sequences in a later analysis, at a 0.05 false discovery rate.

PCR was performed using 60 Vbeta and 13 Jbeta primers. TCRdb's copy holds only in-frame clones and misses some; the assay was immunoSEQ multiplex PCR. This table has 100,000 or so clones, about 80% appearing once. Concerning this clone: Antigen: not known.

The sequence came from a man under 40 in good health and CMV-seronegative. Sequencing was performed on PBMCs.

The CDR3, as DNA: TGTGCCATCCCCACAGGGGCGGCCGGCACCGGGGAGCTGTTTTTT. Protein sequence: CAIPTGAAGTGELFF. The J gene is TRBJ2-2, the V gene TRBV10-3; 7 nucleotides match TRBD1. CDR1 and CDR2 from the germline V gene are ENHRY and SYGVKD. The CDR3 is 15 residues long. V lost 8 bases, J lost 4 bases, and 10 bases stayed unmatched.